One sample yielded the 6 T cell receptor beta chains listed below, sequenced in a study of T cells after somatic rescue of genetic block. Assay: immunoSEQ multiplex PCR; the TCRdb copy retains only in-frame clones and omits some. The data show tens of thousands of clones, 92% seen once. Sequencing was carried out using peripheral blood mononuclear cells (PBMCs). The receptors come from a man aged 35 to 55.

The genes are TRBV4-3 and TRBJ1-1; weak D call: TRBD1 (5 bases). Germline V gene data show CDR1 as LGHNA and CDR2 as YSLEER. The CDR3 consists of 14 residues. V was cut by 1 base and J by 8 bases, with 14 bases left in between. CDR3 region: CASSQGRRGPEAFF. DNA for the CDR3: TGCGCCAGCAGCCAAGGGAGAAGGGGACCCGAAGCTTTCTTT.

The rearrangement joins TRBV7-4 to TRBJ1-4; D may be TRBD1 (6 bases). CDR1 and CDR2 from the germline V gene are SGHVT and SQSDAQ. The ends were cut back, 4 bases at V and 8 bases at J, with 20 bases in the middle. This CDR3 comprises 16 residues. For the CDR3, the DNA is TGTGCCAGCAGCTCTGGCCAGGGGACAATAGAAGAAAAACTGTTTTTT. This encodes CASSSGQGTIEEKLFF. Full variable domain (remainder filled in from reference TRBV7-4 and TRBJ1-4): GAGVSQSPRYKVAKRGRDVALRCDSISGHVTLYWYRQTLGQGSEVLTYSQSDAQRDKSGRPSGRFSAERPERSVSTLKIQRTEQGDSAVYLCASSSGQGTIEEKLFFGSGTQLSVL.

The chain combines TRBV10-3 with TRBJ1-6; tentatively, D is TRBD1 (5 bases). The CDR3 spans 14 residues. V lost 4 bases, J lost 9 bases, and 13 bases lay in between. The germline V gene has CDR1 ENHRY and CDR2 SYGVKD. The CDR3 here is CAISGTPEGSPLHF. CDR3 DNA: TGTGCCATCAGTGGGACACCTGAGGGTTCACCCCTCCACTTT.

This clone was counted a single time. This chain links TRBV7-8 with TRBJ1-1; D is unresolved. This CDR3 contains 14 residues. Germline V CDR1 and CDR2: SGHVS, FQNEAQ. The V gene lost 2 bases and the J gene lost 1 base, with 8 bases spanning the gap. CDR3 nucleotide sequence: TGTGCCAGCAGCTTAACGGGATCGAACACTGAAGCTTTCTTT. Its protein is CASSLTGSNTEAFF. Full variable domain (outside the CDR3, taken from reference TRBV7-8 and TRBJ1-1): GAGVSQSPRYKVAKRGQDVALRCDPISGHVSLFWYQQALGQGPEFLTYFQNEAQLDKSGLPSDRFFAERPEGSVSTLKIQRTQQEDSAVYLCASSLTGSNTEAFFGQGTRLTVV.

In DNA form, the CDR3 reads TGCGCCAGCAGCGTCCGTCATCCTCCGGGACAGGGGCGTGAAGCTTTCTTT. Its translation: CASSVRHPPGQGREAFF. The chain links TRBV4-1 to TRBJ1-1; 10 bases agree with TRBD1. This CDR3 spans 17 amino acids. Per germline, CDR1 MGHRA and CDR2 YSYEKL. V was clipped by 5 bases and J by 7 bases; unmatched bases: 16.

The chain uses TRBV5-4 and TRBJ2-7; TRBD1 aligns across 11 bases. Germline-derived CDR1 and CDR2 are SGHNT and YYREEE (reference sequence). The ends lost 10 bases at V and 5 bases at J; junction bases unmatched: 11. This CDR3 contains 14 residues. The CDR3 is CAGEHRDRGDEQYF. CDR3 in DNA: TGTGCCGGCGAACACCGGGACAGGGGGGACGAGCAGTACTTC.